This T cell receptor (beta chain) appears in the sequencing data of a study of cytomegalovirus exposure and HLA in healthy donors. Germline loops: CDR1 LGHNA, CDR2 YNFKEQ. The CDR3 length is 14 residues. V lost 4 bases to trimming and J lost 7 bases, with 14 bases between them. Points on this clone: What it recognizes is unknown.

General study findings and limits: The authors enumerated over 150 TCR beta chains as linked to cytomegalovirus.

Sequenced by immunoSEQ multiplex PCR; TCRdb stores in-frame clones only, minus some. The sample carries over 85,000 clones, 84% recorded once. This sequence joins TRBV4-2 and TRBJ2-1, with D tentatively TRBD2 (6 bases). The sequence was obtained from a woman under 30 in good health and CMV-seropositive. Sequenced: PBMCs. The CDR3, as DNA: TGTGCCAGCAGCCGACCGGGAGAGGGGAATGAGCAGTTCTTC. It encodes CASSRPGEGNEQFF.